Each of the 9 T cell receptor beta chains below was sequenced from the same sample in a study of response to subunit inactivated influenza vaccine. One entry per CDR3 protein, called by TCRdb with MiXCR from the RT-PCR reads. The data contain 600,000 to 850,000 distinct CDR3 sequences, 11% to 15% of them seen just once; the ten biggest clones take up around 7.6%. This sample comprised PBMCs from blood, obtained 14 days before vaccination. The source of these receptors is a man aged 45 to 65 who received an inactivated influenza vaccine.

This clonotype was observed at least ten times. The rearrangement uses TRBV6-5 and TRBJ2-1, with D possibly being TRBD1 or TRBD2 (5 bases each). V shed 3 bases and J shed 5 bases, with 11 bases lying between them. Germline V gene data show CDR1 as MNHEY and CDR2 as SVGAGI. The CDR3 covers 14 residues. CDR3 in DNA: TGTGCCAGCAGTTATGGGGGACCGCACAATGAGCAGTTCTTC. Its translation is CASSYGGPHNEQFF.

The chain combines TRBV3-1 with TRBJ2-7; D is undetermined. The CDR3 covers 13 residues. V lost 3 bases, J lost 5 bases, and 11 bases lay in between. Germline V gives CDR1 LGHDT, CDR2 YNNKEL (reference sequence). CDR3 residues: CASSHEILNEQYF. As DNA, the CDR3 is TGTGCCAGCAGCCATGAGATCCTCAACGAGCAGTACTTC.

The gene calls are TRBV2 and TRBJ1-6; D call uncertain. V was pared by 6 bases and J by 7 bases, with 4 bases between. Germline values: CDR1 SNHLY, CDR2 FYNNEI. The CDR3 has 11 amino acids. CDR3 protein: CASSVNSPLHF. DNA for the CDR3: TGTGCCAGCAGCGTAAATTCACCCCTCCACTTT.

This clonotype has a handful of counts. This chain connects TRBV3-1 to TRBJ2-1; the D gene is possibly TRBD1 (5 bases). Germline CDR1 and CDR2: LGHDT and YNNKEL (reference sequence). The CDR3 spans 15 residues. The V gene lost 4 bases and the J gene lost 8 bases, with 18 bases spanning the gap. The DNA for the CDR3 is TGTGCCAGCAGCCCCTACGTGGGGCTAGTTTATGAGCAGTTCTTC. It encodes CASSPYVGLVYEQFF.

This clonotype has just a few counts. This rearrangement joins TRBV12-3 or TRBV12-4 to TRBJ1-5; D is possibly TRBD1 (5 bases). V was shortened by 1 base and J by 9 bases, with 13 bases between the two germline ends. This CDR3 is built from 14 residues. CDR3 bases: TGTGCCAGCAGTTTAGAGGGGCCGATAGTGCCCCAGCATTTT. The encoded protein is CASSLEGPIVPQHF.

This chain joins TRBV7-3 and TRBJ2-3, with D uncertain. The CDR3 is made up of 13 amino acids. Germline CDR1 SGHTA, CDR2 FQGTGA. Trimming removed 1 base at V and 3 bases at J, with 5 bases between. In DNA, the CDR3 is TGTGCCAGCAGCTTAATCGCAACAGATACGCAGTATTTT. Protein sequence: CASSLIATDTQYF.

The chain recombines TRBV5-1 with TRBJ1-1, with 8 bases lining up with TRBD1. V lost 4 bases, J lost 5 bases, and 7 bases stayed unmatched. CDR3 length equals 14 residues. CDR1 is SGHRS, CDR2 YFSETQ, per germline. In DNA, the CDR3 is TGCGCCAGCAGCCAACAGGGGGGAGAAACTGAAGCTTTCTTT. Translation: CASSQQGGETEAFF.

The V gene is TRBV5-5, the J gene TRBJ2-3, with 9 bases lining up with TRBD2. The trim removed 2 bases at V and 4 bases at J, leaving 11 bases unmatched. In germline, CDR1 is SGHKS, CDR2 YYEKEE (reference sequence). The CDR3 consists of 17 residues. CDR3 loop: CASSFGSGGALPDTQYF. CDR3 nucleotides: TGTGCCAGCAGCTTCGGTAGCGGGGGCGCCCTCCCAGATACGCAGTATTTT.

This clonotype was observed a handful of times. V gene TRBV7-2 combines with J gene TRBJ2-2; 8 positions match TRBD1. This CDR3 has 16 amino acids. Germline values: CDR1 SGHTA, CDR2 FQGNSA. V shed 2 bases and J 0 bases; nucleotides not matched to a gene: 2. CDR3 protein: CASSLQGAANTGELFF. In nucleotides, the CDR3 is TGTGCCAGCAGCTTACAGGGGGCTGCGAACACCGGGGAGCTGTTTTTT.